These 6 T cell receptor beta chains were sequenced from one sample in a study of blood T cell repertoires in COVID-19. TCRdb keeps only in-frame clones here, not all; method: immunoSEQ multiplex PCR. The sample holds approximately 190,000 clones; around 80% are singletons and the top ten take approximately 7.8%. The source material was peripheral blood. Receptors were obtained from a woman aged 55-69 years with COVID-19, enrolled during active disease.

This clone was observed a handful of times. V usage is TRBV7-2 and J usage is TRBJ1-5; 9 bases are a match to TRBD1. With 5 bases clipped from V and 6 bases from J, the junction kept 11 bases outside the gene matches. This CDR3 is 16 amino acids long. Germline CDR1 and CDR2: SGHTA and FQGNSA. This CDR3 is CASSPNLQGAGQPQHF. The DNA of the CDR3 is TGTGCCAGCAGCCCTAATTTACAGGGGGCGGGTCAGCCCCAGCATTTT.

The chain is built from TRBV29-1 and TRBJ1-2, with a possible D match to TRBD1 (6 bases). The CDR3 extends over 12 amino acids. The V and J ends lost 5 bases and 8 bases respectively, with 15 bases between them. CDR1 and CDR2 from the germline V gene are SQVTM and ANQGSEA. The CDR3 is CSVTYRQDGYTF. The CDR3 DNA follows: TGCAGCGTTACCTACCGACAGGACGGCTACACCTTC.

The chain recombines TRBV5-1 with TRBJ2-3; 11 nucleotides agree with TRBD1. The CDR3 is 17 amino acids. Germline lookup yields CDR1 SGHRS and CDR2 YFSETQ. V lost 1 base, J lost 3 bases, and 7 bases stayed unmatched. The CDR3 here is CASSLMWDRGGTDTQYF. In DNA, the CDR3 is TGCGCCAGCAGCTTGATGTGGGACAGGGGGGGAACAGATACGCAGTATTTT.

The rearrangement links TRBV18 to TRBJ1-5; no clear D. CDR1 and CDR2 (germline): KGHSH, LQKENI. The CDR3 covers 15 residues. Trimming stripped 2 bases from V and 2 bases from J, with 10 bases between. The CDR3 nucleotides are TGTGCCAGCTCACCAGAGGGTATCGGCAATCAGCCCCAGCATTTT. This sequence encodes CASSPEGIGNQPQHF. Using reference TRBV18 and TRBJ1-5 for the parts outside the CDR3, the full variable domain is NAGVMQNPRHLVRRRGQEARLRCSPMKGHSHVYWYRQLPEEGLKFMVYLQKENIIDESGMPKERFSAEFPKEGPSILRIQQVVRGDSAAYFCASSPEGIGNQPQHFGDGTRLSIL.

This chain connects TRBV5-5 to TRBJ2-1; TRBD1 aligns across 9 bases. The length of the CDR3 is 16 residues. Germline V gene lookup returns CDR1 SGHKS and CDR2 YYEKEE (reference sequence). Trimming removed 5 bases from V and 4 bases from J; junction bases left unmatched: 10. The CDR3 nucleotides are TGTGCCAGCAGTTCCCTTCCGGGACAGGGATACAATGAGCAGTTCTTC. This codes for CASSSLPGQGYNEQFF.

CDR3: CATSALAGYNEQFF. In DNA, the CDR3 is TGTGCCACGTCGGCGCTAGCGGGGTACAATGAGCAGTTCTTC. The chain couples TRBV15 to TRBJ2-1; 9 nucleotides line up with TRBD2. Germline CDR1 reads LNHNV; CDR2 reads YYDKDF (reference sequence). Trimming removed 9 bases from V and 4 bases from J; junction bases left unmatched: 7. The CDR3 extends over 14 amino acids.